The rows below give T cell receptor beta chains drawn from one sample of a study of shared clonotypes between healthy human individuals. Libraries were prepared by immunoSEQ multiplex PCR; TCRdb keeps only in-frame clonotypes and omits some of them. The table includes roughly 2,000,000 clones, less than 95% detected once. The specimen was naive CD8+ T cells sorted from blood. The source of these receptors is a man aged 18-30 years in good health. The CDR3 runs from the conserved cysteine through the conserved F or W. D genes are given only for firm matches. Expanded clones get a size class; other rows say once, few or many, or leave the size out.

>-|TRBJ2-7|TRBD1|TRBV4-1
TGCGCCAGCAGCGTCCGGGACAGGGGATACGAGCAGTACTTC
CASSVRDRGYEQYF
>-|TRBJ1-4|TRBD1|TRBV4-1
TGCGCCAGCAGGCGACAGGGAGGCGAAAAACTGTTTTTT
CASRRQGGEKLFF
>-|TRBJ2-1|TRBD2|TRBV5-6
TGTGCCAGCACGGGGGGATCCTACAATGAGCAGTTCTTC
CASTGGSYNEQFF
>-|TRBJ2-7|TRBD1|TRBV10-2
TGCGCCAGCAGTGAGTCGACAGGGCGCGGGTACGAGCAGTACTTC
CASSESTGRGYEQYF
>-|TRBJ2-7|-|TRBV21-1
TGTGCCAGCAGCAAAAGTCTGGACACCTCCTACGAGCAGTACTTC
CASSKSLDTSYEQYF
>-|TRBJ2-3|TRBD2|TRBV9
TGTGCCAGCAGCGTTGGCGGGGGATACACAGATACGCAGTATTTT
CASSVGGGYTDTQYF
>-|TRBJ2-3|-|TRBV2
TGTGCCAGCAGTGAGAGGGAGTGGAGAACAGATACGCAGTATTTT
CASSEREWRTDTQYF
>-|TRBJ2-2|TRBD2|TRBV7-8
TGTGCCAGCAGCCGAAATTTAGCGGGAGTTCATTCCGGGGAGCTGTTTTTT
CASSRNLAGVHSGELFF
>-|TRBJ2-1|TRBD1|TRBV6-1
TGTGCCAGCAGTGAAAGCACAGGGGACCTCCGTAATGAGCAGTTCTTC
CASSESTGDLRNEQFF
>-|TRBJ2-7|-|TRBV19
TGTGCCAGTAGTCCCGGGACGGGCAGCTACGAGCAGTACTTC
CASSPGTGSYEQYF
>-|TRBJ1-2|-|TRBV7-9
TGTGCCAGCAGCTTAGGACTGTCCGGGCCGGTTGGCTACACCTTC
CASSLGLSGPVGYTF
>-|TRBJ2-7|-|TRBV27
TGTGCCAGCACCAAAGTCGGGCGCTACGAGCAGTACTTC
CASTKVGRYEQYF
>-|TRBJ1-2|-|TRBV7-2
TGTGTCGGCCAGGGGCGATCTAACTATGGCTACACCTTC
CVGQGRSNYGYTF
>-|TRBJ2-7|-|TRBV4-3
TGCGCCAGCAGCCAAGAGAGGGGGACGGGGACCTACGAGCAGTACTTC
CASSQERGTGTYEQYF
>-|TRBJ2-7|-|TRBV1
TGCACCAGCAGCCAACCCCGGGTTAGCGGGAGGGCCGAGCAGTACTTC
CTSSQPRVSGRAEQYF
>-|TRBJ2-5|TRBD2|TRBV27
TGTGCCAGCGCTAGCGGGGGGCAAGAAGAGACCCAGTACTTC
CASASGGQEETQYF
>-|TRBJ2-7|-|TRBV27
TGTGCCAGCAGTTTAAAGGGACACCCCTACGAGCAGTACTTC
CASSLKGHPYEQYF
>-|TRBJ2-7|TRBD2|TRBV10-3
TGTGCCATCAGCTGGGAGCGGGAGAATGTCGACGAGCAGTACTTC
CAISWERENVDEQYF
>-|TRBJ2-3|-|TRBV4-3
TGCGCCAGCAGCCAAGAACAGGGCACAGATACGCAGTATTTT
CASSQEQGTDTQYF
>-|TRBJ2-7|TRBD2|TRBV7-9
TGTGCCAGCAGCTCTGGACTAGCGGGAGTGTACGAGCAGTACTTC
CASSSGLAGVYEQYF
>-|TRBJ2-7|TRBD2|TRBV7-9
TGTGCCAGCAGCGACGGGACTAGCGGGAGGGGCTCCTACGAGCAGTACTTC
CASSDGTSGRGSYEQYF
>-|TRBJ2-5|TRBD2|TRBV25-1
TGTGCCAGCAGTGAAGGCGGGGGAATGAGGGAGACCCAGTACTTC
CASSEGGGMRETQYF
>-|TRBJ1-1|-|TRBV5-4
TGTGCCAGCAGCCCCCCCCGGGACGCAGAAGCGGAAGCTTTCTTT
CASSPPRDAEAEAFF
>-|TRBJ2-1|TRBD2|TRBV30
TGTGCCTGGAGTGTGTCTAGCGGGATCTACAATGAGCAGTTCTTC
CAWSVSSGIYNEQFF
>-|TRBJ2-3|-|TRBV28
TGTGCCAGCAGCCAATTTTTAATCGCTAGCACAGATACGCAGTATTTT
CASSQFLIASTDTQYF
>once|TRBJ1-5|-|TRBV27
TGTGCCAGCAGTTTACGGGGGGATCTTAGCAATCAGCCCCAGCATTTT
CASSLRGDLSNQPQHF
>-|TRBJ2-7|-|TRBV7-9
TGTGCCAGCAGCTTAAGGTCCAACTTCTACGAGCAGTACTTC
CASSLRSNFYEQYF
>-|TRBJ1-2|-|TRBV28
TGTGCCAGCAGCCTAGGAAGGATTAACTATGGCTACACCTTC
CASSLGRINYGYTF
>-|TRBJ2-3|-|TRBV5-8
TGTGCCAGCAGCTTGGCAGATACGCAGTATTTT
CASSLADTQYF
>few|TRBJ1-2|TRBD1|TRBV7-2
TGTGCCAGCAGCTGGGGACAGGACTACTTTCTGGGCTACACCTTC
CASSWGQDYFLGYTF
>-|TRBJ2-7|-|TRBV7-9
TGTGCCAGCAGCTTAAAAGGGGTCACCTACGAGCAGTACTTC
CASSLKGVTYEQYF
>-|TRBJ1-1|-|TRBV6-5
TGTGCCAGCAGCTGGAATGCCGGGACGACTGAAGCTTTCTTT
CASSWNAGTTEAFF
>-|TRBJ2-7|TRBD2|TRBV7-6
TGTGCCAGCAGCTTAGAGAACGGGGGGAACTCCTACGAGCAGTACTTC
CASSLENGGNSYEQYF
>-|TRBJ2-1|TRBD1|TRBV19
TGTGCCAGTAGCCGGCCGCCGGGACAGGGGGAGATCTCCTACAATGAGCAGTTCTTC
CASSRPPGQGEISYNEQFF
>-|TRBJ1-2|TRBD1|TRBV5-6
TGTGCCAGCAGCTTGGCGACAGGGCCCTATGGCTACACCTTC
CASSLATGPYGYTF
>-|TRBJ2-7|-|TRBV6-1
TGTGCCAGCAGTGAAGTGGCGGCCGGGGGCTACGAGCAGTACTTC
CASSEVAAGGYEQYF
>-|TRBJ2-7|-|TRBV29-1
TGCAGCGTTGAAACTTCAGGATACGAGCAGTACTTC
CSVETSGYEQYF
>once|TRBJ2-7|-|TRBV5-4
TGTGCCAGCAGCTTGGACGGGGATGCGCGCTACGAGCAGTACTTC
CASSLDGDARYEQYF
>-|TRBJ2-7|TRBD2|TRBV7-9
TGTGCCAGCAGCTGGGAGGGTTCGAACTCCTACGAGCAGTACTTC
CASSWEGSNSYEQYF
>-|TRBJ2-1|-|TRBV7-9
TGTGCCAGCAGCTCGTCCGCAGGGGAACACAATGAGCAGTTCTTC
CASSSSAGEHNEQFF
>-|TRBJ2-7|-|TRBV27
TGTGCCAGCAGTTTATCGGGTGGGAAGTGGTACGAGCAGTACTTC
CASSLSGGKWYEQYF
>-|TRBJ1-5|-|TRBV19
TGTGCCAGTAGTATAACCGACTATAGCAATCAGCCCCAGCATTTT
CASSITDYSNQPQHF
>-|TRBJ1-1|-|TRBV4-3
TGCGCCAGCAGCCAAGAATGGTATAGCCTTGAAGCTTTCTTT
CASSQEWYSLEAFF
>-|TRBJ2-3|-|TRBV7-2
TGTGCCAGCAGCCCCCGGGACCCATCAGATACGCAGTATTTT
CASSPRDPSDTQYF
>-|TRBJ2-5|-|TRBV28
TGTGCCAGCAGTTTGACTGCACAAGAGACCCAGTACTTC
CASSLTAQETQYF
>-|TRBJ1-1|-|TRBV2
TGTGCTAATAGAGAAGGCACTGAAGCTTTCTTT
CANREGTEAFF
>-|TRBJ1-2|-|TRBV6-5
TGTGCCAGCAGTTACGAAGGGAGCTATGGCTACACCTTC
CASSYEGSYGYTF
>once|TRBJ2-7|-|TRBV7-9
TGTGCCAGCAGCCCGGGGGATGTCAGGTTCTACGAGCAGTACTTC
CASSPGDVRFYEQYF
>-|TRBJ2-1|TRBD2|TRBV27
TGTGCCAGCAGTTTAGCGGGACTAGCGGGATACAATGAGCAGTTCTTC
CASSLAGLAGYNEQFF
>-|TRBJ2-1|-|TRBV10-3
TGTGCCATCAGTGGCACTACAGGGAAGGCGGACAATGAGCAGTTCTTC
CAISGTTGKADNEQFF
>-|TRBJ1-2|-|TRBV6-5
TGTGCCAGCAGTTCCTCCCCCGGGCGCCACGGCTACACCTTC
CASSSSPGRHGYTF
>-|TRBJ2-1|TRBD2|TRBV2
TGTGCCAGCAGGACTAGCGGGGGGGCCTACAATGAGCAGTTCTTC
CASRTSGGAYNEQFF
>-|TRBJ1-4|-|TRBV15
TGTGCCACCACTCCCCAGGGGAATGTTGAAAAACTGTTTTTT
CATTPQGNVEKLFF